This passage covers 15 T cell receptor beta chains from one sample sequenced in a study of identical twins. Each CDR3 protein is one row after TCRdb ran MiXCR on the 5' RACE reads. Among some 710,000 distinct CDR3 sequences listed, 6% to 6.5% were seen once. Sequencing was carried out using naive T cells sorted from blood. The receptors shown here come from a man aged 18 to 29 in good health.

This clonotype was counted ten times or more. The chain recombines TRBV7-9 with TRBJ1-1; unclear D gene. The CDR3 spans 14 residues. V lost 0 bases to trimming and J lost 2 bases, with 7 bases between them. CDR1 is SEHNR, CDR2 FQNEAQ, per germline (reference sequence). Written as DNA, the CDR3 is TGTGCCAGCAGCTTAGCACCCCCCAACACTGAAGCTTTCTTT. This sequence encodes CASSLAPPNTEAFF.

V and J are TRBV18 and TRBJ2-1, with TRBD1 as a possible D gene (6 bases). Germline CDR1 is KGHSH and CDR2 is LQKENI. The CDR3 spans 16 residues. The V end was cut by 1 base, the J end by 6 bases, with 16 bases between. The CDR3 protein is CASSPRLGGDANEQFF. CDR3 DNA: TGTGCCAGCTCACCACGCCTAGGGGGAGACGCCAATGAGCAGTTCTTC.

This clonotype was counted at least ten times. The chain uses TRBV7-2 and TRBJ2-7; no reliable D call. The CDR3 sequence is 11 residues long. Germline assignment: CDR1 SGHTA and CDR2 FQGNSA. Trimming took 10 bases from V and 5 from J, leaving 12 bases between them. CDR3: CATSNFNEQYF. The CDR3 nucleotides are TGTGCCACCTCGAACTTTAACGAGCAGTACTTC.

The chain links TRBV6-4 to TRBJ2-1; a possible D gene is TRBD1 (5 bases). CDR1 is MRHNA and CDR2 is SNTAGT in the germline V gene. Between the trimmed V and J ends, which lost 5 bases and 0 bases, there was a span of 17 bases. The CDR3 totals 17 residues. In nucleotides, the CDR3 is TGTGCCAGCAGTCCCGGGCAGGGCGGAGCCTCCTACAATGAGCAGTTCTTC. Amino acids: CASSPGQGGASYNEQFF.

This clonotype was counted only a few times. The rearrangement uses TRBV11-1 and TRBJ2-7; TRBD1 might be the D (6 bases). Germline CDR1 SGHAT, CDR2 FQDESV (reference sequence). Trimming took 1 base from V and 0 from J, leaving 10 bases between them. The CDR3 sequence is 15 residues long. The CDR3 protein is CASSLGQVNSYEQYF. The CDR3 nucleotides read TGTGCCAGCAGCTTAGGACAGGTAAACTCCTACGAGCAGTACTTC.

There are a few counts of this clonotype. V usage is TRBV5-6 and J usage is TRBJ1-3; a weak D match, TRBD1 (6 bases). CDR1 is SGHDT, CDR2 YYEEEE, per germline. The CDR3 is made up of 16 amino acids. Trimming cost V 2 bases and J 4 bases, with 16 bases left between them. The CDR3 DNA reads TGTGCCAGCAGCTTCCGCACCGGGGGCTCGGGAAACACCATATATTTT. This encodes CASSFRTGGSGNTIYF.

As to this clonotype: The conserved closing phenylalanine or tryptophan is absent in this CDR3, likely reflecting a read error. The gene calls are TRBV20-1 and TRBJ2-1, with 10 bases identical to TRBD2. Germline V gives CDR1 DFQATT, CDR2 SNEGSKA (reference sequence). Trimming at V came to 7 bases and at J to 0 bases, leaving 3 bases not matched to a gene. CDR3 length: 14 residues. The CDR3 nucleotides read TGCAGTGGGGCTAGCGGGAGCTCCTACAATGAGCAGTTCCTC. The encoded protein is CSGASGSSYNEQFL.

The chain is built from TRBV20-1 and TRBJ2-4, with TRBD1 matching over 10 bases. CDR1 DFQATT and CDR2 SNEGSKA come from the germline V gene (reference sequence). The length of the CDR3 is 15 residues. V dropped 2 bases and J dropped 9; count of bases not matched to a gene: 10. The CDR3 nucleotides read TGCAGTGCTAGACAAACCGGGACAGGGGTAGGCATTCAGTACTTC. Translated: CSARQTGTGVGIQYF.

This clonotype appeared many times. This rearrangement joins TRBV4-3 to TRBJ2-1; D gene uncertain. The germline V and J ends were trimmed by 0 bases and 10 bases, with 10 bases remaining between them. CDR3 size: 13 residues. Per the germline V gene, CDR1 is LGHNA and CDR2 is YSLEER. The CDR3 here is CASSQDLLREQFF. CDR3 nucleotide sequence: TGCGCCAGCAGCCAAGATTTGTTGCGGGAGCAGTTCTTC.

This clonotype was seen repeatedly, ten times or more. The chain is built from TRBV10-3 and TRBJ1-1; D gene ambiguous. V lost 6 bases and J lost 3, with 17 bases in between. The CDR3 contains 15 residues. Germline lookup yields CDR1 ENHRY and CDR2 SYGVKD. The CDR3: CAIRWSLVADTEAFF. The CDR3, as DNA: TGTGCCATCAGATGGTCATTGGTGGCGGACACTGAAGCTTTCTTT.

The table lists this clonotype with many counts. V usage is TRBV7-2 and J usage is TRBJ2-3; D may be TRBD2 (5 bases). CDR1 is SGHTA, CDR2 FQGNSA, per germline. The length of the CDR3 is 11 residues. V lost 7 bases to trimming and J lost 4 bases, with 6 bases between them. CDR3 DNA sequence: TGTGCCAGCACGGAGGCAGATACGCAGTATTTT. Protein sequence: CASTEADTQYF.

A few counts support this clonotype. This chain links TRBV18 with TRBJ1-3, with D unresolved. Trimming shortened V by 3 bases and J by 0 bases, and 9 bases separated the two germline ends. Per germline, CDR1 KGHSH and CDR2 LQKENI. The CDR3 loop spans 15 amino acids. CDR3 in amino acids: CASSPQQASGNTIYF. The CDR3 bases are TGTGCCAGCTCACCCCAGCAGGCCTCTGGAAACACCATATATTTT.

The table lists this clonotype with a few counts. This sequence joins TRBV25-1 and TRBJ2-5; 9 nucleotides agree with TRBD1. Germline V lookup: CDR1 MGHDK, CDR2 SYGVNS. This CDR3 is built from 15 residues. The V segment lost 1 base and the J segment 3 bases; nucleotides outside the gene matches: 3. For the CDR3, the DNA is TGTGCCAGCAGTGAATTGGGACAGGGAGAAGAGACCCAGTACTTC. Translating gives CASSELGQGEETQYF. The whole variable domain, filled in from reference TRBV25-1 and TRBJ2-5, reads EADIYQTPRYLVIGTGKKITLECSQTMGHDKMYWYQQDPGMELHLIHYSYGVNSTEKGDLSSESTVSRIRTEHFPLTLESARPSHTSQYLCASSELGQGEETQYFGPGTRLLVL.

CDR3 sequence: CASSLSRVLNTEAFF. CDR3 bases: TGCGCCAGCAGCTTGTCGCGGGTCTTGAACACTGAAGCTTTCTTT. V and J are TRBV5-1 and TRBJ1-1; D uncertain. Trimming pared 1 base from V and 0 bases from J, leaving 10 bases between. The CDR3 extends over 15 amino acids. Germline loops: CDR1 SGHRS, CDR2 YFSETQ.

In this sample, this clonotype turned up a few times. The chain joins TRBV5-1 to TRBJ2-1, with 7 bases that match TRBD2. CDR1 and CDR2 (germline): SGHRS, YFSETQ. With 0 bases clipped from V and 2 bases from J, the junction kept 8 bases outside the gene matches. The CDR3 loop spans 17 amino acids. CDR3 protein: CASSLDVGGRPYNEQFF. For the CDR3, the DNA is TGCGCCAGCAGCTTGGATGTGGGAGGGAGGCCCTACAATGAGCAGTTCTTC.